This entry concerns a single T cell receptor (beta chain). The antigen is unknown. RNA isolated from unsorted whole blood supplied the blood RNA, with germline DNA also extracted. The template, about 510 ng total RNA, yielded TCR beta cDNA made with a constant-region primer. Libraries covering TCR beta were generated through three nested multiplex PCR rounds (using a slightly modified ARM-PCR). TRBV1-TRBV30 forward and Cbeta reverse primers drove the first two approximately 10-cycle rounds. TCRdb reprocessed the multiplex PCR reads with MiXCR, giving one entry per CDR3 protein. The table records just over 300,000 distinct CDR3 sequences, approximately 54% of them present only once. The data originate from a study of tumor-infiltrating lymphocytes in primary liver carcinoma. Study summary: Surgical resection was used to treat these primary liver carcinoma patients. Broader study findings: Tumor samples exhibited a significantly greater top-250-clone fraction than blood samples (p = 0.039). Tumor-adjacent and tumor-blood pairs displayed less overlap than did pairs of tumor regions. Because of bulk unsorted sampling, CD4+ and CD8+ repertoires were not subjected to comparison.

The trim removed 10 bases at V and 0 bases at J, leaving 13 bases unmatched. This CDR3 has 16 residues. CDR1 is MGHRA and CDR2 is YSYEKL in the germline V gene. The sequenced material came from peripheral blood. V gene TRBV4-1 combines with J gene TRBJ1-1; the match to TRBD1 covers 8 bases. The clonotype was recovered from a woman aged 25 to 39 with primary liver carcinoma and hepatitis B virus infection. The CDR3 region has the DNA TGCGCCATCAGGATTGGGACAGGTGGAGTGAACACTGAAGCTTTCTTT. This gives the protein CAIRIGTGGVNTEAFF.